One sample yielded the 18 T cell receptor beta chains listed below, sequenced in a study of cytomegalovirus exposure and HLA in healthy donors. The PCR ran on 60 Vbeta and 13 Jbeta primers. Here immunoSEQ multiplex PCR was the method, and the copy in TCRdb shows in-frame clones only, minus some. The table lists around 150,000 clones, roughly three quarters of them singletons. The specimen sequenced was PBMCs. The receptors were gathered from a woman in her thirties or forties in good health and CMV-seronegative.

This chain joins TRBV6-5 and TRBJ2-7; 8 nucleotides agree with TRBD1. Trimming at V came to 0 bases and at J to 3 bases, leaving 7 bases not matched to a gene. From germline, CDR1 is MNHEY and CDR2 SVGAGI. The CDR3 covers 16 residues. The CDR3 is CASSYSSSRGLYEQYF. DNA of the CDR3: TGTGCCAGCAGTTACTCATCATCCAGGGGGCTCTACGAGCAGTACTTC.

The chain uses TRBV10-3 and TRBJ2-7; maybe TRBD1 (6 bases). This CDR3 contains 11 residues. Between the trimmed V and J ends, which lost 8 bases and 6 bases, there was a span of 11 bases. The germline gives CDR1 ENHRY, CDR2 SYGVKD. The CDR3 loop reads CAISAGVEQYF. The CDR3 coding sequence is TGTGCCATCTCAGCAGGGGTCGAGCAGTACTTC.

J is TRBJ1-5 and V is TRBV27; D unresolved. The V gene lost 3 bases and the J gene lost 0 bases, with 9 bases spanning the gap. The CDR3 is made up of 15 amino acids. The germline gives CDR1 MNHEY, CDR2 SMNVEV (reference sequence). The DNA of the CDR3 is TGTGCCAGCAGTTTCTCCCGGGTTAGCAATCAGCCCCAGCATTTT. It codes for CASSFSRVSNQPQHF.

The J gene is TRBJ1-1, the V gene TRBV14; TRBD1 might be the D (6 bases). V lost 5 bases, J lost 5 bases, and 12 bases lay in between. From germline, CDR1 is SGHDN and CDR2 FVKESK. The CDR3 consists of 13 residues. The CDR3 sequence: CASSRGYSTEAFF. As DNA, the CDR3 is TGTGCCAGCAGCAGGGGGTATAGTACTGAAGCTTTCTTT.

DNA for the CDR3: TGCGCCAGCAGCTTTCAGGGGGCGGCTGGGACCGGGGAGCTGTTTTTT. This codes for CASSFQGAAGTGELFF. The chain employs TRBV5-1 and TRBJ2-2; 8 bases map to TRBD1. The CDR3 contains 16 residues. Germline CDR1 is SGHRS and CDR2 is YFSETQ. V shed 2 bases and J 5 bases; nucleotides not matched to a gene: 8.

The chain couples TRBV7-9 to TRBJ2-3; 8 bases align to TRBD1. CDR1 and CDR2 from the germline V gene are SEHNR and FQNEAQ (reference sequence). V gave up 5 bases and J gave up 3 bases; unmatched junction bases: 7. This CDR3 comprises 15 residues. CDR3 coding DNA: TGTGCCAGCAGCCCAGGACAGGGAAGGACAGATACGCAGTATTTT. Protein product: CASSPGQGRTDTQYF.

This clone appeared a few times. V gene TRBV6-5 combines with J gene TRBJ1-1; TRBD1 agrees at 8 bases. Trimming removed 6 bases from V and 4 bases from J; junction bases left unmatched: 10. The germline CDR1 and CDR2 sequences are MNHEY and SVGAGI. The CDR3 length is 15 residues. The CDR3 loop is CASSLRTGRGTEAFF. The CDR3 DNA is TGTGCCAGCAGCCTTCGGACAGGGAGGGGCACTGAAGCTTTCTTT.

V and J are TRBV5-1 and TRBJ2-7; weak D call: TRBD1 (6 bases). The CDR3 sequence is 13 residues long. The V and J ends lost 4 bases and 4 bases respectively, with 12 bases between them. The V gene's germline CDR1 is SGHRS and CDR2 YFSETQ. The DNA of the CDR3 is TGCGCCAGCAGCGCACAGGGAAGGTACGAGCAGTACTTC. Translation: CASSAQGRYEQYF.

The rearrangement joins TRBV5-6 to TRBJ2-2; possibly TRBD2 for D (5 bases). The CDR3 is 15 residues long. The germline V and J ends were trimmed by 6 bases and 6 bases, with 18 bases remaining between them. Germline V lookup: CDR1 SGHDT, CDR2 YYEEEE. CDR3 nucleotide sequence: TGTGCCAGCACTTACCAGCGAGGGATGGCCGGGGAGCTGTTTTTT. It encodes CASTYQRGMAGELFF.

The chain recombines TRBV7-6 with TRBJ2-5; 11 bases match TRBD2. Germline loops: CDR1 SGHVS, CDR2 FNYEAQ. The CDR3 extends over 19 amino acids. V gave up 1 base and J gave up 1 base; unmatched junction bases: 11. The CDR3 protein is CASSLESVAGGEGQETQYF. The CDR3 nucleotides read TGTGCCAGCAGCTTAGAGTCGGTAGCGGGGGGGGAGGGCCAAGAGACCCAGTACTTC. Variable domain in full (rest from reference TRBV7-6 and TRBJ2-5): GAGVSQSPRYKVTKRGQDVALRCDPISGHVSLYWYRQALGQGPEFLTYFNYEAQQDKSGLPNDRFSAERPEGSISTLTIQRTEQRDSAMYRCASSLESVAGGEGQETQYFGPGTRLLVL.

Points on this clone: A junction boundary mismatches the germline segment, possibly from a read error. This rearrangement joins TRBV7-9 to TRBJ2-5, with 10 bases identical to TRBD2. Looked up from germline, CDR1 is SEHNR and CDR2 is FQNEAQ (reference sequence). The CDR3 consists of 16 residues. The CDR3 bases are TGTTCCAGCAGCTTAGAGGCTAGCGGGGGAGGAGAGACCCAGTACTTC. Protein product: CSSSLEASGGGETQYF.

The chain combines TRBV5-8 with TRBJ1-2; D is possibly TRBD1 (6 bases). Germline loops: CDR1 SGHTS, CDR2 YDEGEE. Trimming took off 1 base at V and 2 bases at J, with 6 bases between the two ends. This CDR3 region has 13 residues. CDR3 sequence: CASSLRGNYGYTF. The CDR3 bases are TGTGCCAGCAGCTTGAGGGGGAACTATGGCTACACCTTC.

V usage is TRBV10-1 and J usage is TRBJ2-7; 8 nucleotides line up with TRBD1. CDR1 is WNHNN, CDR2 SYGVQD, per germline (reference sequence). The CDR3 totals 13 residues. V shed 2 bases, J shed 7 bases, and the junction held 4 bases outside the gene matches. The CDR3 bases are TGCGCCAGCAGTGAGCCGACAGGGGTTGAGCAGTACTTC. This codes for CASSEPTGVEQYF.

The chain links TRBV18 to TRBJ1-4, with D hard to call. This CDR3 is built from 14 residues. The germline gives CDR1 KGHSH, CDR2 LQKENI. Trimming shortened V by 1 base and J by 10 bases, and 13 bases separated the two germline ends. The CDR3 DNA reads TGTGCCAGCTCACCACGGCAGGAGGGAGGAAAACTGTTTTTT. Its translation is CASSPRQEGGKLFF. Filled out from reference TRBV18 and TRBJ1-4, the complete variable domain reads NAGVMQNPRHLVRRRGQEARLRCSPMKGHSHVYWYRQLPEEGLKFMVYLQKENIIDESGMPKERFSAEFPKEGPSILRIQQVVRGDSAAYFCASSPRQEGGKLFFGSGTQLSVL.

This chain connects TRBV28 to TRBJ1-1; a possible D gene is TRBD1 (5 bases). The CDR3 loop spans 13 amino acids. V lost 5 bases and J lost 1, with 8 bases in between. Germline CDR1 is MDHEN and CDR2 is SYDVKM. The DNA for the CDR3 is TGTGCCAGCAGTCTGACAGCGAACACTGAAGCTTTCTTT. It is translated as CASSLTANTEAFF.

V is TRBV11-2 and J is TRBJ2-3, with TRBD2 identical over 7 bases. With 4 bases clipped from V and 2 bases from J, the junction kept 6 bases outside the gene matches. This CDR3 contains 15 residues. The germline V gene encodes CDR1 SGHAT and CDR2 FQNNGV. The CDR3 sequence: CASSSAGYFTDTQYF. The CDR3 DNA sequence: TGTGCCAGCAGCTCAGCGGGGTACTTCACAGATACGCAGTATTTT. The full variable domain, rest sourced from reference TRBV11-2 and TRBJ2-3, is EAGVAQSPRYKIIEKRQSVAFWCNPISGHATLYWYQQILGQGPKLLIQFQNNGVVDDSQLPKDRFSAERLKGVDSTLKIQPAKLEDSAVYLCASSSAGYFTDTQYFGPGTRLTVL.

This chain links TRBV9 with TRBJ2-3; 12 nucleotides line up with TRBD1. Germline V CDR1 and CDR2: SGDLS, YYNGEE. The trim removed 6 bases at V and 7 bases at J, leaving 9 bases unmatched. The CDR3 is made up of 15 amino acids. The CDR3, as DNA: TGTGCCAGCACCCTCGGGGGACAGGGGGCTTATACGCAGTATTTT. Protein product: CASTLGGQGAYTQYF.

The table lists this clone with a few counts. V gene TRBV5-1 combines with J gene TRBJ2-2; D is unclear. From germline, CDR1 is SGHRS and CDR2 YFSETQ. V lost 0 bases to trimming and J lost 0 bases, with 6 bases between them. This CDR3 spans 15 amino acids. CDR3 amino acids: CASSLDSPNTGELFF. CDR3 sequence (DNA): TGCGCCAGCAGCTTGGACAGCCCGAACACCGGGGAGCTGTTTTTT.